Detailed here is one T cell receptor (beta chain). Per the original data handling: Reference gene primers were amplified, and this amplification served to estimate nucleated cell counts. Using immunoSEQ multiplex PCR, the repertoire was profiled, and TCRdb retains in-frame clones only, with some absent. V and J calls and clone size are copied from that table; D and trimming were computed from the DNA. The sample records 190,000 or so clones, around 91% being singletons. Germline trimming cut 4 bases from V and 3 bases from J; bases unmatched to any gene: 3. The CDR3 length is 15 residues. Germline lookup yields CDR1 LGHNA and CDR2 YNFKEQ. The record originates from a study of blood T cell repertoires in COVID-19. Whole-study context: Sites in the United States, Italy and Spain provided acute and convalescent COVID-19 samples. The cDNA or gDNA used as material had been derived from T cells, B-cell-depleted T cells, or PBMCs.

The receptor comes from a man aged 50-60 years with acute or convalescent COVID-19. The chain combines TRBV4-2 with TRBJ2-1, with TRBD2 identical over 10 bases. Specimen: peripheral blood. CDR3 DNA: TGTGCCAGCAGCCCTAGCGGGGGCCTCTACAATGAGCAGTTCTTC. Protein sequence: CASSPSGGLYNEQFF.